The present entry profiles one T cell receptor beta chain with its context. Seattle enrolled patients during active infection and tracked them longitudinally. This record belongs to a study of blood T cell repertoires in COVID-19. Method: immunoSEQ multiplex PCR; TCRdb's copy keeps in-frame clones and lacks some. Here the sample spans 60,000 to 65,000 clones, around four fifths being singletons. Trimming shortened V by 2 bases and J by 11 bases, and 7 bases separated the two germline ends. This CDR3 contains 12 residues. This rearrangement joins TRBV12-3 or TRBV12-4 to TRBJ1-6; D gene ambiguous. Specimen: peripheral blood. This receptor was identified in a man between 60 and 70 years old with COVID-19, enrolled during active disease. CDR3 in amino acids: CASSLTDTPLHF. The CDR3 coding sequence is TGTGCCAGCAGTTTAACTGACACACCCCTCCACTTT.